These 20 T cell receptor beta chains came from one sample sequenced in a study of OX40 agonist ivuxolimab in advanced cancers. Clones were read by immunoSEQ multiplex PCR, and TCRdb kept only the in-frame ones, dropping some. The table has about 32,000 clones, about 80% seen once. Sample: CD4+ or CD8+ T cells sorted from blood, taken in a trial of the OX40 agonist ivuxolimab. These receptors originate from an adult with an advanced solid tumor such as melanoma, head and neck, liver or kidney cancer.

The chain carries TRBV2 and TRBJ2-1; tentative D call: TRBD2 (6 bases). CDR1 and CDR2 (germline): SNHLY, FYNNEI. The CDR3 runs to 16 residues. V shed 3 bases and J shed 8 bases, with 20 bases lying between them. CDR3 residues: CASSEAVGDSVYEQFF. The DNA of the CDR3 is TGTGCCAGCAGTGAGGCAGTGGGGGACTCAGTCTATGAGCAGTTCTTC.

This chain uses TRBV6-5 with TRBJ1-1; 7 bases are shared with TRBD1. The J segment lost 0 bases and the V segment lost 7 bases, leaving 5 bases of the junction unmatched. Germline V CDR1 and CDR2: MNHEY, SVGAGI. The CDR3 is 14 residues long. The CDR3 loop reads CASTGGQLNTEAFF. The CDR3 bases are TGTGCCAGCACCGGGGGACAGCTGAACACTGAAGCTTTCTTT.

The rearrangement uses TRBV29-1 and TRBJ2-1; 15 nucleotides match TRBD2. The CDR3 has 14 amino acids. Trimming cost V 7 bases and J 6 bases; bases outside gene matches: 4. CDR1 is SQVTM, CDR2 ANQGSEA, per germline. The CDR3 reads CSGRTSGGGNEQFF. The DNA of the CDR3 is TGCAGCGGGAGGACTAGCGGGGGGGGCAATGAGCAGTTCTTC.

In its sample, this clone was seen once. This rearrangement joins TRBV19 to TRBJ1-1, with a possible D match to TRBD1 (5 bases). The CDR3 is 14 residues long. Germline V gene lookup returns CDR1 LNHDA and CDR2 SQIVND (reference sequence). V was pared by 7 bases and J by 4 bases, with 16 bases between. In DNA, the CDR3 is TGTGCCAGTACCACGGGGGGGGTTGGCACTGAAGCTTTCTTT. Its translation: CASTTGGVGTEAFF.

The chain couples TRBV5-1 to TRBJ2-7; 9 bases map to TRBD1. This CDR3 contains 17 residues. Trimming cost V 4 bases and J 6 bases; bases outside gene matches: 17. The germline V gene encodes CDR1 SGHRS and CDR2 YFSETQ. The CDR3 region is CASSPPAGTGISLEQYF. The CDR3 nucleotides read TGCGCCAGCAGCCCACCCGCTGGGACAGGGATCTCCCTCGAGCAGTACTTC. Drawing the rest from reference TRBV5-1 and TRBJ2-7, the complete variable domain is KAGVTQTPRYLIKTRGQQVTLSCSPISGHRSVSWYQQTPGQGLQFLFEYFSETQRNKGNFPGRFSGRQFSNSRSEMNVSTLELGDSALYLCASSPPAGTGISLEQYFGPGTRLTVT.

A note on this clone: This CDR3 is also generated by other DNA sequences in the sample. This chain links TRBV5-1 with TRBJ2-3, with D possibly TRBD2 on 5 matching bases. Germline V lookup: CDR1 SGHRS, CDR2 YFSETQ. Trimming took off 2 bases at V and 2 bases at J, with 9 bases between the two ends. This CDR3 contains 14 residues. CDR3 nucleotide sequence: TGCGCCAGCAGCTTAGAGGGCCACACAGATACGCAGTATTTT. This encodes CASSLEGHTDTQYF.

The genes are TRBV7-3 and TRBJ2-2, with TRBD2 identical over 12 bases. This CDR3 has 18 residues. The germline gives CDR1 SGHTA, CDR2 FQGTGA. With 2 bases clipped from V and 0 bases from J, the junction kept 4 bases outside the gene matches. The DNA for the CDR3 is TGTGCCAGCAGCTTATCACTAGCGGGGGGCCCGAACACCGGGGAGCTGTTTTTT. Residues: CASSLSLAGGPNTGELFF.

In nucleotides, the CDR3 is TGTGCCAGCAGCCAAGTGGGGGGCCGAGTAGATACGCAGTATTTT. This translates into CASSQVGGRVDTQYF. V usage is TRBV4-2 and J usage is TRBJ2-3; either TRBD1 or TRBD2 may fit D (6 bases each). The germline CDR1 and CDR2 sequences are LGHNA and YNFKEQ. Trimming stripped 1 base from V and 5 bases from J, with 13 bases between. The CDR3 has 15 residues.

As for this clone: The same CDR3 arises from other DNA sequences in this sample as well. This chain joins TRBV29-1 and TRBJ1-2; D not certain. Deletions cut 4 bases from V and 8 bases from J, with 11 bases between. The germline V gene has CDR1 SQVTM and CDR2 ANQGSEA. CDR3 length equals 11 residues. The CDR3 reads CSVVGLEGYTF. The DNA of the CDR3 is TGCAGCGTTGTAGGGCTAGAAGGCTACACCTTC.

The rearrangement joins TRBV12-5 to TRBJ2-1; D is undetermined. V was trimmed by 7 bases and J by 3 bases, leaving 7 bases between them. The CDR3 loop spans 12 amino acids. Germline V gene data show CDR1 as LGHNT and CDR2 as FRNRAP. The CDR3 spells CASAPDYNEQFF. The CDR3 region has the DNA TGTGCTAGTGCCCCTGACTACAATGAGCAGTTCTTC.

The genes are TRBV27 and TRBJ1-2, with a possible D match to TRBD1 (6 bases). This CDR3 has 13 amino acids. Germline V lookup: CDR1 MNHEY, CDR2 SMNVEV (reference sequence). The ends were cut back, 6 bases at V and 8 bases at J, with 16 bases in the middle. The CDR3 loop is CASSGGLGRGYTF. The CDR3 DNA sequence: TGTGCCAGCAGCGGGGGGCTAGGAAGGGGCTACACCTTC.

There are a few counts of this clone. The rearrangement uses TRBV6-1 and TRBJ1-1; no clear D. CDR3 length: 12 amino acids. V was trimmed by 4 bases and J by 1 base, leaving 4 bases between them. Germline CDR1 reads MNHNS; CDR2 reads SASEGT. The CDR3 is CASSGGNTEAFF. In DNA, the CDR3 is TGTGCCAGCAGTGGCGGGAACACTGAAGCTTTCTTT.

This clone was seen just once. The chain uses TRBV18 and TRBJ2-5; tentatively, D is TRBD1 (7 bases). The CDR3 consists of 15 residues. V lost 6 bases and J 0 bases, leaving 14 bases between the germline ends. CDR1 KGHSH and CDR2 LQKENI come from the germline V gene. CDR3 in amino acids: CASSRDSGYQETQYF. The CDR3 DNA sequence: TGTGCCAGCTCGCGGGACAGCGGATACCAAGAGACCCAGTACTTC.

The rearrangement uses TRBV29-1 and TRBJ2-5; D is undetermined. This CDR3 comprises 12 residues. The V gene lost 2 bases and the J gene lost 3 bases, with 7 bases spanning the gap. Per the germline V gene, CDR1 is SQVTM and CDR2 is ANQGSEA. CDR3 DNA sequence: TGCAGCGTTGAACAAGGTGAAGAGACCCAGTACTTC. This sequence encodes CSVEQGEETQYF.

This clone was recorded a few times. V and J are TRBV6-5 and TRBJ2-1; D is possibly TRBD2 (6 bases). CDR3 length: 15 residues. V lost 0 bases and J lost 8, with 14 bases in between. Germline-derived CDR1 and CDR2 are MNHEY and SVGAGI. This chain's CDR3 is CASSYSATSGYEQFF. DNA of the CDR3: TGTGCCAGCAGTTACTCCGCGACTAGTGGCTATGAGCAGTTCTTC.

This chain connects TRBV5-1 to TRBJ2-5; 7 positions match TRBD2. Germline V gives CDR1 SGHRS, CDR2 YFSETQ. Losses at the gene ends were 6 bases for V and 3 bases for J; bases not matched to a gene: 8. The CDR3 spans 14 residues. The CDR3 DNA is TGCGCCAGCACCACGGGAGGAGCGGAAGAGACCCAGTACTTC. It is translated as CASTTGGAEETQYF.

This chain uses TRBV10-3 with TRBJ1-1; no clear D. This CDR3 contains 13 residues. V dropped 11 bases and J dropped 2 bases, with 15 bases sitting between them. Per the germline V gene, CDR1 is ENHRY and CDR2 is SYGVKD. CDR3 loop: CASMGVLNTEAFF. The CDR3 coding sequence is TGTGCCTCCATGGGAGTTCTTAACACTGAAGCTTTCTTT.

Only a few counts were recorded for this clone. The CDR3 reads CASSLAGQNYEQYF. In nucleotides, the CDR3 is TGTGCCAGCAGCTTAGCGGGACAGAACTACGAGCAGTACTTC. The genes are TRBV11-2 and TRBJ2-7; 7 bases align to TRBD1. Trimming cost V 1 base and J 3 bases; bases outside gene matches: 3. The CDR3 is 14 amino acids. Germline V CDR1 and CDR2: SGHAT, FQNNGV.

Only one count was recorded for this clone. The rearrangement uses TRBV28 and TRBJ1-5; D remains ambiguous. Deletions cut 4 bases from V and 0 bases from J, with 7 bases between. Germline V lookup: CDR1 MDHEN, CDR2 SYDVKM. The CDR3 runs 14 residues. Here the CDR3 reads CASSSAISNQPQHF. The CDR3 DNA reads TGTGCCAGCAGTTCGGCAATTAGCAATCAGCCCCAGCATTTT.

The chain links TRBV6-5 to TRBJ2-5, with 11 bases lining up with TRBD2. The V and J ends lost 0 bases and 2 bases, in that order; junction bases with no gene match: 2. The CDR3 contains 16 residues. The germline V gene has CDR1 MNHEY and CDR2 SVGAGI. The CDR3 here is CASSYSGLADQETQYF. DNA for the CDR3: TGTGCCAGCAGTTACTCGGGACTAGCGGATCAAGAGACCCAGTACTTC.